This is a list of T cell receptor beta chains from one sample in a study of T cell clones after liver transplantation. Produced via immunoSEQ multiplex PCR; TCRdb's table is partial and in-frame only. The table shows 50,000 or so clones, with about 69% occurring only once. The starting material was CD4+ T cells from blood, obtained 52 to 60 months after liver transplant. These receptors all come from a human patient who received a liver transplant. The graft donor may account for some of the T cells. Each CDR3 is given with its conserved first and last residue. The order of the fields is V gene, J gene, CDR3 protein.

TRBV5-1	TRBJ2-7	CASRRGDRDAYEQYF
TRBV6-5	TRBJ2-7	CASSTNGLAREQYF
TRBV28	TRBJ1-2	CASRRAGFWYGYTF
TRBV5-1	TRBJ1-2	CASSPVGAGYTF
TRBV6-6	TRBJ1-5	CASSKRYQPQHF
TRBV28	TRBJ2-3	CASSFEWDSTDTQYF
TRBV2	TRBJ1-1	CASRGGFNTEAFF
TRBV11-3	TRBJ2-1	CASSLSQGRFDEQFF
TRBV2	TRBJ2-2	CARQEQGVLTGELFF
TRBV7-7	TRBJ2-1	CASSYQRGTEQFF
TRBV2	TRBJ1-2	CASVGQGSYGYTF
TRBV4-1	TRBJ2-7	CASSLAGGAQSYEQYF
TRBV28	TRBJ2-7	CASSHPNREEQYF
TRBV5-6	TRBJ2-7	CASRPGTTYEQYF
TRBV4-2	TRBJ1-3	CASSQLTRGTIYF
TRBV10-3	TRBJ1-5	CAISEVSNQPQHF
TRBV11-2	TRBJ2-7	CASRGRSHEQYF
TRBV6-1	TRBJ2-1	CASSVAQGYEQFF
TRBV25-1	TRBJ1-2	CASSEWGGQNYGYTF
TRBV7-2	TRBJ2-3	CASSQTSGVHTDTQYF
TRBV30	TRBJ2-3	CAWSLTADTQYF
TRBV30	TRBJ2-5	CAWRSGPGRVQYF
TRBV7-2	TRBJ1-2	CASSQRQGPPWGYTF
TRBV7-8	TRBJ1-2	CASSFGQLNSNYGYTF
TRBV7-6	TRBJ2-5	CASSLQGTSGGWLQETQYF
TRBV19	TRBJ1-4	CASSFGTGNEKLFF
TRBV2	TRBJ2-2	CASRVGILGGSGELFF
TRBV5-1	TRBJ2-1	CASSWGQGGNEQFF
TRBV11-2	TRBJ2-5	CASSLRRVQETQYF
TRBV5-6	TRBJ2-3	CASSLVASKGTDTQYF
TRBV19	TRBJ2-7	CASSIGRTGNRAYEQYF
TRBV2	TRBJ2-7	CASSKERSSYEQYF
TRBV6-1	TRBJ2-5	CASSPSGTGQETQYF
TRBV28	TRBJ2-2	CASSSIRAHGTGELFF
TRBV6-6	TRBJ1-5	CASRNGGMNQPQHF
TRBV30	TRBJ1-3	CAWSHGGAGNTIYF
TRBV30	TRBJ1-6	CASELTGGNSPLHF
TRBV18	TRBJ1-2	CASSAGTHYGYTF
TRBV6-1	TRBJ1-2	CASSEADRGHGYTF
TRBV28	TRBJ1-1	CASSPLDRPGGTEAFF
TRBV19	TRBJ1-1	CASSRQGDTEAFF
TRBV9	TRBJ2-5	CASSDGGQETQYF
TRBV28	TRBJ2-2	CASRGTGQGGTGELFF
TRBV7-8	TRBJ1-1	CASSSGRTTEAFF
TRBV10-1	TRBJ2-1	CASSESRLVQYNEQFF
TRBV4-2	TRBJ1-2	CASSQNSARVGANYGYTF
TRBV19	TRBJ1-2	CASKGRYGYTF
TRBV2	TRBJ1-5	CASGTINQPQHF
TRBV18	TRBJ1-1	CASSENQRGQSEAFF
TRBV7-2	TRBJ1-2	CASSLELQGARGYTF
TRBV7-6	TRBJ1-6	CASSAAFREYNSPLHF
TRBV7-8	TRBJ1-6	CASSLGWGLNSPLHF
TRBV27	TRBJ1-1	CASSRGQGFLYTEAFF
TRBV7-8	TRBJ2-3	CASSGTPAGQPKLLTDTQYF